This TCR beta chain was obtained from a study of Graves' ophthalmopathy and Graves' hyperthyroidism. Study information: Researchers classed hyperthyroidism as stable given no ophthalmopathy within 18 months of follow-up.

Notes on this clonotype: The antigen remains unidentified.

CDR3 regions of TCR beta were amplified from RNA transcripts. Investigators did first-round RT-PCR with HTBI primers, then second-round multiplex PCR. TCRdb passed the multiplex PCR reads through MiXCR, listing each CDR3 protein once. The sample holds roughly 1.1 million distinct CDR3 sequences; about two fifths are singletons and the top ten take more than 9.5%. Germline CDR1 and CDR2: LNHDA and SQIVND (reference sequence). V lost 6 bases and J 2 bases, leaving 11 bases between the germline ends. This CDR3 is built from 13 residues. Whole-study findings and limits: Built on 13 signatures, a model told ophthalmopathy apart from stable hyperthyroidism with 85% to 90% sensitivity and under 83% specificity.

The chain links TRBV19 to TRBJ2-7; the D call may be TRBD1 or TRBD2 (5 bases each). This clonotype was obtained from an adult man with Graves' hyperthyroidism. Input material: peripheral blood or thyroid tissue (not recorded which). DNA of the CDR3: TGTGCCAGTAGGTCAAGAGGGGCCTACGAGCAGTACTTC. This sequence encodes CASRSRGAYEQYF.